These T cell receptor beta chains were read from a single sample in a study of T cells in Graves' hyperthyroidism and ophthalmopathy. TCRdb redid the calling of the multiplex PCR reads with MiXCR, one entry per CDR3 protein. The table records over 150,000 distinct CDR3 sequences, roughly a sixth of them present only once. Sequenced material: blood. Receptors were obtained from a woman in her 50s with Graves' hyperthyroidism. Each CDR3 is given with its conserved first and last residue. A D gene is named only where the DNA matches it firmly. Expanded clones are given a class, and other clones once, few, many or no size at all.

J	D	size	V	DNA	CDR3
TRBJ1-1	.	many	TRBV6-2/TRBV6-3	TGTGCCAGCACCAGCGTGGGGGGTTGGATAACTGAAGCTTTCTTT	CASTSVGGWITEAFF
TRBJ2-2	.	.	TRBV7-2	TGTGCCAGCAGCTTTCGACTAGGCCCGAACACCGGGGAGCTGTTTTTT	CASSFRLGPNTGELFF
TRBJ1-5	.	many	TRBV9	TGTGCCAGCAGCGTAGGGCCGGGGTCTAGCAATCAGCCCCAGCATTTT	CASSVGPGSSNQPQHF
TRBJ1-4	.	.	TRBV29-1	TGCAGCGTCGAAAGTAGGGATGGAGATGAAAAACTGTTTTTT	CSVESRDGDEKLFF
TRBJ2-5	TRBD1	many	TRBV6-1	TGTGCCAGCAGTTTCGGACAGGGTGAGCGGGAGACCCAGTACTTC	CASSFGQGERETQYF
TRBJ1-2	.	few	TRBV18	TGTGCCAGCTCACCTCCACGGTTTGCGGTGGACTATGGCTACACCTTC	CASSPPRFAVDYGYTF
TRBJ2-7	.	.	TRBV27	TGTGCCAGCAGTTCCTCTCCCGGGTACGAGCAGTACTTC	CASSSSPGYEQYF
TRBJ1-5	.	many	TRBV20-1	TGCAGTGCTAGTTACAGGGAGGATCAGCCCCAGCATTTT	CSASYREDQPQHF
TRBJ1-5	.	many	TRBV2	TGTGCCAGCGGACGAGACCCAAGCGGACAGCCCCAGCATTTT	CASGRDPSGQPQHF
TRBJ2-5	.	many	TRBV20-1	TGCAGTGCTCATGGGGGCGAAGAGACCCAGTACTTC	CSAHGGEETQYF
TRBJ2-1	.	.	TRBV5-6	.	CASSFYICSASGSAYNEQFF
TRBJ2-1	TRBD2	many	TRBV28	TGTGCCAGCAGTTTACCCCGGGCTAGCGGGGCGAATGAGCAGTTCTTC	CASSLPRASGANEQFF
TRBJ2-7	.	many	TRBV11-3	TGTGCCAGCAGCCCAGACCATAGCAGGGGACTCTACGAGCAGTACTTC	CASSPDHSRGLYEQYF
TRBJ1-1	.	many	TRBV30	TGTGCCTGGAGAAGGGGTAACACTGAAGCTTTCTTT	CAWRRGNTEAFF
TRBJ2-1	.	.	TRBV19	TGTGCCAGTAGTATAGGGCGGACTTACAATGAGCAGTTCTTC	CASSIGRTYNEQFF
TRBJ2-3	.	many	TRBV7-3	TGTGCCAGCAGCCGGACCCCGGCCGACACAGATACGCAGTATTTT	CASSRTPADTDTQYF
TRBJ2-7	TRBD2	many	TRBV6-5	TGTGCCAGCAGTTACGGGACTAGCGGGACGAGCTCCTACGAGCAGTACTTC	CASSYGTSGTSSYEQYF
TRBJ2-5	TRBD2	.	TRBV30	TGTGCCTGGAAGCACTTTAGCGGGCCCGGAGAGACCCAGTACTTC	CAWKHFSGPGETQYF
TRBJ2-1	.	.	TRBV19	TGTGCCAGTAGCGCTCAGGGGATCGGTGAGCAGTTCTTC	CASSAQGIGEQFF
TRBJ2-1	TRBD2	many	TRBV20-1	TGCAGTGTCAGAATGGGACTAAGTAACAATGAGCAGTTCTTC	CSVRMGLSNNEQFF
TRBJ2-7	.	once	TRBV6-2/TRBV6-3	TGTGCCAGCAGTTTTGGGACACCGAGCTCCTACGAGCAGTACTTC	CASSFGTPSSYEQYF
TRBJ2-1	TRBD2	few	TRBV4-1	TGCGCCAGCAGCCAACTCGGACTAGCGGGTTACAATGAGCAGTTCTTC	CASSQLGLAGYNEQFF
TRBJ1-2	.	.	TRBV4-1	TGCGCCAGCAGGTTAGGAGGGGTAGGATTCGATGCTTATGGCTACACCTTC	CASRLGGVGFDAYGYTF
TRBJ1-5	.	few	TRBV27	TGTGCCAGCAGTTTTAATAGCAATCAGCCCCAGCATTTT	CASSFNSNQPQHF
TRBJ2-1	TRBD2	.	TRBV29-1	TGCAGCATACTGGGGACTAGCCCTACACATTTCTCCTCCTACAATGAGCAGTTCTTC	CSILGTSPTHFSSYNEQFF
TRBJ2-1	.	.	TRBV7-3	TGTGCCAGCAGAGAAATTACAGCGGCCCGCTACAATGAGCAGTTCTTC	CASREITAARYNEQFF
TRBJ1-2	.	many	TRBV7-2	TGTGCCAGCAGTCCCGATGGGAACCACTATGGCTACACCTTC	CASSPDGNHYGYTF
TRBJ2-2	.	many	TRBV7-3	TGTGCCAGCAGCCTTTCTAGCGCGAACACCGGGGAGCTGTTTTTT	CASSLSSANTGELFF
TRBJ2-3	TRBD2	many	TRBV20-1	TGCAGTGCTAGAGTGGGCGGGAGCCCCACAGATACGCAGTATTTT	CSARVGGSPTDTQYF
TRBJ2-1	.	few	TRBV24-1	TGTGCCACCAGTCCGGGAGAAGGTCGCAATGAGCAGTTCTTC	CATSPGEGRNEQFF
TRBJ2-1	TRBD2	many	TRBV27	TGTGCCAGCGCCTTAAGTGGGGGCGGGAGGTACCATGAGCAGTTCTTC	CASALSGGGRYHEQFF